This T cell receptor beta chain was retrieved from a study of neurological immune-mediated disorders. Study summary: The 35 or so multiple sclerosis patients comprised approximately 30 relapsing-remitting and 3 secondary progressive cases. Study-level results: The most TCR clonal expansion was seen in HTLV-1-associated myelopathy, whereas the least was seen in multiple sclerosis, below the level in healthy controls.

Time point meaning: longitudinal time-point 2. The unsorted libraries were produced from 2 million PBMCs held at -80 C. From 15-18 subjects, over 170 million TCR-beta sequences were obtained in each sequencing run. A single record per CDR3 protein comes from TCRdb applying MiXCR to the 5' RACE reads. The sample holds about 80,000 distinct CDR3 sequences, 5.8% seen once. V gave up 5 bases and J gave up 8 bases, with 9 bases separating them. CDR3 length: 11 residues. This clonotype came up many times. The antigen is undetermined. Specimen: PBMCs. The sequence was collected from a woman aged 60-70 years with multiple sclerosis. This chain uses TRBV12-3 or TRBV12-4 with TRBJ1-2, with D maybe TRBD1 (5 bases). CDR3 in amino acids: CASSAGRGYTF. CDR3 DNA: TGTGCCAGCAGTGCAGGGAGGGGCTACACCTTC.